The 8 T cell receptor beta chains below all came from one sample that was sequenced in a study of CD8+ T cells in alopecia areata. RNA was extracted and reverse transcribed into cDNA as the sequencing template. The table came from immunoSEQ multiplex PCR; TCRdb's copy has only in-frame clones and leaves some out. The sample has some 120,000 clones, about 59% seen once; the top ten hold 4.5% to 6%. As for treatment: oral pan-JAK inhibitor, 5-10 mg twice daily. Sequences were derived from CD4+ T cells sorted from blood, sampled at week 4, from a patient treated with tofacitinib. The receptors originated from a human donor with alopecia areata.

V usage is TRBV4-3 and J usage is TRBJ1-4, with D tentatively TRBD1 (5 bases). Germline V CDR1 and CDR2: LGHNA, YSLEER. The CDR3 covers 16 residues. Trimming took 0 bases from V and 6 from J, leaving 14 bases between them. Here the CDR3 reads CASSQEGGAGDEKLFF. Here the CDR3 DNA reads TGCGCCAGCAGCCAAGAGGGCGGGGCTGGCGATGAAAAACTGTTTTTT.

V is TRBV10-3 and J is TRBJ2-5; TRBD2 matches at 8 bases. The CDR3 spans 15 residues. Trimming cost V 8 bases and J 5 bases; bases outside gene matches: 13. Germline V gene data show CDR1 as ENHRY and CDR2 as SYGVKD. The CDR3 DNA is TGTGCCATCCAGAGAGGGGCGGGAGGTCTGGAGACCCAGTACTTC. Encoded protein: CAIQRGAGGLETQYF.

CDR3 protein: CASSASLGMTNTEAFF. In nucleotides, the CDR3 is TGTGCCAGCAGCGCTTCCTTGGGGATGACGAACACTGAAGCTTTCTTT. V is TRBV9 and J is TRBJ1-1; no firm D call. Germline V lookup: CDR1 SGDLS, CDR2 YYNGEE. V was cut by 3 bases and J by 1 base, with 16 bases left in between. The CDR3 runs 16 residues. Full variable domain (rest looked up from reference TRBV9 and TRBJ1-1): DSGVTQTPKHLITATGQRVTLRCSPRSGDLSVYWYQQSLDQGLQFLIQYYNGEERAKGNILERFSAQQFPDLHSELNLSSLELGDSALYFCASSASLGMTNTEAFFGQGTRLTVV.

The chain combines TRBV4-2 with TRBJ2-3; TRBD2 agrees at 10 bases. Germline CDR1 and CDR2: LGHNA and YNFKEQ. This CDR3 region has 18 residues. The junction had 16 bases not matched to a gene; V was cut back by 5 bases and J by 5 bases. The CDR3 loop is CASSFFPRIAGGKDTQYF. For the CDR3, the DNA is TGTGCCAGCAGCTTTTTTCCTAGGATAGCGGGGGGTAAAGATACGCAGTATTTT.

This clone has just a few counts. The rearrangement uses TRBV29-1 and TRBJ1-5, with 9 bases aligning to TRBD1. Germline lookup yields CDR1 SQVTM and CDR2 ANQGSEA. Trimming removed 5 bases from V and 4 bases from J; junction bases left unmatched: 6. The length of the CDR3 is 14 residues. In DNA, the CDR3 is TGCAGCGTTTCCGGGACAGGGAGGAATCAGCCCCAGCATTTT. This translates into CSVSGTGRNQPQHF.

The chain has TRBV29-1 and TRBJ2-1; D unclear. Germline V gene sequence: CDR1 SQVTM, CDR2 ANQGSEA. The CDR3 is 13 amino acids. Trimming stripped 7 bases from V and 0 bases from J, with 10 bases between. The CDR3 is CSGRSGSYNEQFF. DNA of the CDR3: TGCAGCGGCCGATCGGGCTCCTACAATGAGCAGTTCTTC.

The gene calls are TRBV25-1 and TRBJ1-1; D not certain. The CDR3 is 13 amino acids. Trimming stripped 3 bases from V and 8 bases from J, with 13 bases between. The germline CDR1 and CDR2 sequences are MGHDK and SYGVNS. The DNA of the CDR3 is TGTGCCAGCAGTGACCCAATAGGTTGGGAAGCTTTCTTT. This encodes CASSDPIGWEAFF.

This clone turned up a few times. The chain joins TRBV29-1 to TRBJ1-1; D might be TRBD1 (5 bases). Germline V gene data show CDR1 as SQVTM and CDR2 as ANQGSEA. The CDR3 spans 14 residues. Trimming removed 5 bases at V and 7 bases at J, with 20 bases between. CDR3 nucleotides: TGCAGCGTTCAATCCTCCCAGGGTGACCTTGAAGCTTTCTTT. Its translation: CSVQSSQGDLEAFF.